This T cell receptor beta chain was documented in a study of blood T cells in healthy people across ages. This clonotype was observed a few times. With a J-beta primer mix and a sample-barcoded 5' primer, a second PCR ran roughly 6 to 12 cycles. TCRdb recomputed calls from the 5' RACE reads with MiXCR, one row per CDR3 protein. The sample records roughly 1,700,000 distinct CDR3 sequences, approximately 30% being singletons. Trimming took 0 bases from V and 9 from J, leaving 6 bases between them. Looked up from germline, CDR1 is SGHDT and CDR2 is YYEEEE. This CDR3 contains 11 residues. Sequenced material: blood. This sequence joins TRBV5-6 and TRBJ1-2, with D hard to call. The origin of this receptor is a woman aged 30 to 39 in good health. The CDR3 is CASSLGNRYTF. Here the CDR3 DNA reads TGTGCCAGCAGCTTGGGGAACCGCTACACCTTC.